These 27 T cell receptor beta chains share one sample of origin, sequenced in a study of blood T cell repertoires in COVID-19. Generated by immunoSEQ multiplex PCR, the TCRdb table keeps only in-frame clones and is missing some. The sample contains about 400,000 clones, around nine tenths of which appear only once. The sequenced sample consisted of PBMCs or T cells enriched from blood (not recorded which). The receptors stem from a woman aged 45-65 years who had recovered from COVID-19.

This chain links TRBV5-5 with TRBJ1-3; the D gene is possibly TRBD1 (5 bases). The CDR3 length is 15 residues. CDR1 is SGHKS, CDR2 YYEKEE, per germline (reference sequence). Trimming left V 0 bases short and J 2 bases short, with 9 bases between. The CDR3 protein is CASSLAPGTGNTIYF. The CDR3 DNA is TGTGCCAGCAGCTTGGCCCCAGGGACTGGAAACACCATATATTTT.

This chain uses TRBV7-2 with TRBJ1-2; 12 nucleotides line up with TRBD1. Germline CDR1 is SGHTA and CDR2 is FQGNSA. The ends lost 4 bases at V and 8 bases at J; junction bases unmatched: 5. This CDR3 contains 14 residues. The CDR3 reads CASSSGTGGVGYTF. In DNA form, the CDR3 reads TGTGCCAGCAGCTCCGGGACAGGGGGCGTCGGCTACACCTTC.

The V call is TRBV10-3, the J call TRBJ2-1, with TRBD2 identical over 8 bases. V lost 4 bases, J lost 4 bases, and 6 bases stayed unmatched. Germline CDR1 is ENHRY and CDR2 is SYGVKD. This CDR3 region has 15 residues. CDR3 in DNA: TGTGCCATCAGTGGACCTAGCGGGCTTTACAATGAGCAGTTCTTC. Translated, it gives CAISGPSGLYNEQFF.

This chain links TRBV6-5 with TRBJ1-4; 9 positions match TRBD1. The CDR3 is 15 amino acids. J gave up 9 bases and V 4 bases, and 9 bases lay outside the gene matches. From germline, CDR1 is MNHEY and CDR2 SVGAGI. CDR3 in DNA: TGTGCCAGCAGTTTATGGACAGGGGAAATCCAAAAACTGTTTTTT. It encodes CASSLWTGEIQKLFF.

V is TRBV4-1 and J is TRBJ2-2; 10 bases are a match to TRBD2. Germline V lookup: CDR1 MGHRA, CDR2 YSYEKL. The CDR3 spans 17 residues. The junction had 7 bases not matched to a gene; V was cut back by 0 bases and J by 6 bases. CDR3 sequence reads: CASSQDPTSGYSGELFF. CDR3 bases: TGCGCCAGCAGCCAAGATCCGACTAGCGGGTATTCCGGGGAGCTGTTTTTT.

The chain combines TRBV19 with TRBJ1-1; D not resolved. The CDR3 is made up of 13 amino acids. Germline-derived CDR1 and CDR2 are LNHDA and SQIVND (reference sequence). V lost 9 bases and J lost 0, with 11 bases in between. CDR3 DNA: TGTGCCAGCACTTGGGAGATGAACACTGAAGCTTTCTTT. It codes for CASTWEMNTEAFF.

The chain joins TRBV5-1 to TRBJ2-5; 8 nucleotides align to TRBD1. Germline CDR1 is SGHRS and CDR2 is YFSETQ. V shed 3 bases and J 1 base; nucleotides not matched to a gene: 8. The CDR3 runs to 16 residues. CDR3 sequence: CASSSYRTGPQETQYF. The CDR3 region has the DNA TGCGCCAGCAGCTCCTATCGGACAGGGCCCCAAGAGACCCAGTACTTC.

There are a few counts of this clone. V gene TRBV11-1 combines with J gene TRBJ2-7; 7 nucleotides align to TRBD1. This CDR3 contains 15 residues. V trimming: 5 bases; J trimming: 5 bases; junction bases outside the gene matches: 12. Germline-derived CDR1 and CDR2 are SGHAT and FQDESV (reference sequence). CDR3 DNA: TGTGCCAGCAGCATGCCGGAACAGGGGAGCGACGAGCAGTACTTC. Protein: CASSMPEQGSDEQYF. Looking up the rest from reference TRBV11-1 and TRBJ2-7 gives the full variable domain: EAEVAQSPRYKITEKSQAVAFWCDPISGHATLYWYRQILGQGPELLVQFQDESVVDDSQLPKDRFSAERLKGVDSTLKIQPAELGDSAMYLCASSMPEQGSDEQYFGPGTRLTVT.

This clone occurred once. V and J are TRBV27 and TRBJ1-6; 7 bases map to TRBD1. The junction had 5 bases not matched to a gene; V was cut back by 5 bases and J by 13 bases. This CDR3 has 12 amino acids. CDR1 and CDR2 (germline): MNHEY, SMNVEV (reference sequence). The CDR3 bases are TGTGCCAGCAGTACGACAGGGAGGCCCCTCCACTTT. It is translated as CASSTTGRPLHF.

J is TRBJ1-6 and V is TRBV6-5, with D tentatively TRBD1 (6 bases). V lost 6 bases and J 4 bases, leaving 13 bases between the germline ends. This CDR3 comprises 15 residues. CDR1 and CDR2 from the germline V gene are MNHEY and SVGAGI. This chain's CDR3 is CASRPGQIYNSPLHF. CDR3 nucleotide sequence: TGTGCCAGCAGGCCAGGACAGATTTATAATTCACCCCTCCACTTT.

CDR3 sequence reads: CASSPNRAGGLNTEAFF. The CDR3 nucleotides read TGTGCCAGCTCACCTAACAGGGCTGGGGGCCTGAACACTGAAGCTTTCTTT. The rearrangement links TRBV18 to TRBJ1-1, with D possibly TRBD1 on 6 matching bases. CDR3 length: 17 amino acids. The V gene lost 3 bases and the J gene lost 0 bases, with 17 bases spanning the gap. The V gene's germline CDR1 is KGHSH and CDR2 LQKENI.

The rearrangement joins TRBV4-1 to TRBJ2-7; 9 positions agree with TRBD1. The germline CDR1 and CDR2 sequences are MGHRA and YSYEKL. The CDR3 has 15 amino acids. V was pared by 1 base and J by 3 bases, with 4 bases of the junction left unmatched. CDR3 in amino acids: CASSQVGDRDYEQYF. For the CDR3, the DNA is TGCGCCAGCAGCCAAGTCGGGGACAGGGACTACGAGCAGTACTTC.

V is TRBV28 and J is TRBJ2-5; possibly TRBD2 for D (6 bases). Trimming took off 6 bases at V and 2 bases at J, with 16 bases between the two ends. Germline CDR1 is MDHEN and CDR2 is SYDVKM. This CDR3 has 15 amino acids. The CDR3 nucleotides are TGTGCCAGCAGAGGTGGAGGCCGGGGGCAAGAGACCCAGTACTTC. Residues: CASRGGGRGQETQYF.

The chain has TRBV19 and TRBJ1-2; 7 nucleotides agree with TRBD1. Germline V gives CDR1 LNHDA, CDR2 SQIVND (reference sequence). This CDR3 is built from 15 residues. Trimming at V came to 2 bases and at J to 3 bases, leaving 6 bases not matched to a gene. The DNA of the CDR3 is TGTGCCAGTAGTATATCCTCGGGACAGTACTATGGCTACACCTTC. Translated: CASSISSGQYYGYTF.

This chain connects TRBV3-1 (or the pseudogene TRBV3-2) to TRBJ1-2; tentatively, D is TRBD1 (5 bases). The CDR3 loop spans 13 amino acids. The germline V gene encodes CDR1 LGHDT and CDR2 YNNKEL (reference sequence). V shed 1 base and J shed 5 bases, with 8 bases lying between them. DNA for the CDR3: TGTGCCAGCAGCCAAGGCAGGGCTTATGGCTACACCTTC. Protein: CASSQGRAYGYTF.

This sequence joins TRBV18 and TRBJ1-4, with a possible D match to TRBD1 (5 bases). This CDR3 contains 14 residues. Trimming cost V 3 bases and J 3 bases, with 8 bases left between them. CDR1 is KGHSH and CDR2 is LQKENI in the germline V gene. The CDR3 bases are TGTGCCAGCTCACCGACAGAACCTAATGAAAAACTGTTTTTT. It codes for CASSPTEPNEKLFF.

J is TRBJ1-6 and V is TRBV7-2, with D perhaps matching TRBD1 (6 bases). The CDR3 sequence is 13 residues long. Deletions cut 3 bases from V and 9 bases from J, with 9 bases between. The germline gives CDR1 SGHTA, CDR2 FQGNSA. For the CDR3, the DNA is TGTGCCAGCAGCTTGGGGACACCTTCACCCCTCCACTTT. Translating gives CASSLGTPSPLHF.

The gene calls are TRBV10-3 and TRBJ2-7; the D gene is possibly TRBD2 (5 bases). Germline lookup yields CDR1 ENHRY and CDR2 SYGVKD. Trimming left V 6 bases short and J 3 bases short, with 9 bases between. The CDR3 spans 12 residues. DNA for the CDR3: TGTGCCATCAGGGGGAGTGACTACGAGCAGTACTTC. Translated, it gives CAIRGSDYEQYF.

In the case of this clone: This same CDR3 is encoded by further DNA sequences in the sample. The V and J genes are TRBV30 and TRBJ1-5; 7 bases align to TRBD1. In germline, CDR1 is GTSNPN, CDR2 SVGIG (reference sequence). J lost 4 bases, V lost 2 bases, and 5 bases had no gene match. The CDR3 covers 14 residues. This CDR3 reads CAWSWTGSNQPQHF. CDR3 DNA sequence: TGTGCCTGGAGTTGGACAGGCTCTAATCAGCCCCAGCATTTT.

The rearrangement links TRBV12-5 to TRBJ1-1; possible D gene TRBD1, 5 bases. With 4 bases removed from V and 6 bases from J, the gap between germline ends came to 18 bases. Germline V gene lookup returns CDR1 LGHNT and CDR2 FRNRAP. This CDR3 is built from 15 residues. The CDR3 here is CASGSMAGGSPEAFF. The CDR3 nucleotides are TGTGCTAGTGGTTCGATGGCTGGGGGGAGCCCTGAAGCTTTCTTT.

V and J are TRBV2 and TRBJ1-3; no firm D call. Trimming removed 7 bases at V and 0 bases at J, with 25 bases between. The CDR3 runs 19 residues. CDR1 SNHLY and CDR2 FYNNEI come from the germline V gene. The DNA of the CDR3 is TGTGCCAGCATGTACCCCTCCGGGAACCATCTTCTCTCTGGAAACACCATATATTTT. It translates to CASMYPSGNHLLSGNTIYF.

The chain combines TRBV18 with TRBJ1-1; 7 positions agree with TRBD1. Trimming took 3 bases from V and 6 from J; bases not matched to a gene: 10. Germline loops: CDR1 KGHSH, CDR2 LQKENI. The CDR3 has 15 residues. This chain's CDR3 is CASSPPKGAVAEAFF. The CDR3 DNA sequence: TGTGCCAGCTCACCGCCAAAGGGGGCGGTCGCTGAAGCTTTCTTT.

In DNA form, the CDR3 reads TGTGCCAGCAGCCAAGGGACAGGGATTGCTAACTATGGCTACACCTTC. Translating gives CASSQGTGIANYGYTF. The V gene is TRBV3-1 (or the pseudogene TRBV3-2), the J gene TRBJ1-2; 8 positions agree with TRBD1. Germline lookup yields CDR1 LGHDT and CDR2 YNNKEL (reference sequence). The CDR3 contains 16 residues. The V and J ends lost 1 base and 0 bases, in that order; junction bases with no gene match: 4.

This clone was picked up a small number of times. The CDR3 spells CASSQQGWNTEAFF. CDR3 nucleotide sequence: TGTGCCAGCAGCCAACAGGGATGGAACACTGAAGCTTTCTTT. This chain joins TRBV7-8 and TRBJ1-1; the D gene is possibly TRBD1 (6 bases). Trimming took 5 bases from V and 1 from J, leaving 11 bases between them. Germline V gives CDR1 SGHVS, CDR2 FQNEAQ. The CDR3 spans 14 residues. Combining the CDR3 with reference TRBV7-8 and TRBJ1-1 gives the whole variable domain GAGVSQSPRYKVAKRGQDVALRCDPISGHVSLFWYQQALGQGPEFLTYFQNEAQLDKSGLPSDRFFAERPEGSVSTLKIQRTQQEDSAVYLCASSQQGWNTEAFFGQGTRLTVV.

This chain uses TRBV28 with TRBJ1-1; TRBD1 might be the D (5 bases). This CDR3 spans 16 amino acids. Germline CDR1 and CDR2: MDHEN and SYDVKM. Trimming cost V 6 bases and J 1 base, with 18 bases left between them. The CDR3 sequence is CASSKHVNRGNTEAFF. The DNA of the CDR3 is TGTGCCAGCAGCAAACATGTGAATAGGGGGAACACTGAAGCTTTCTTT.

The chain joins TRBV30 to TRBJ1-5, with 9 bases lining up with TRBD1. V shed 7 bases and J 4 bases; nucleotides not matched to a gene: 5. CDR1 and CDR2 from the germline V gene are GTSNPN and SVGIG (reference sequence). This CDR3 has 13 amino acids. DNA of the CDR3: TGTGCCTCGGGACAGGGATTTAATCAGCCCCAGCATTTT. Translation: CASGQGFNQPQHF.

This clone has a handful of counts. The genes are TRBV20-1 and TRBJ1-2; D unclear. The germline gives CDR1 DFQATT, CDR2 SNEGSKA (reference sequence). The CDR3 contains 11 residues. Trimming removed 5 bases at V and 8 bases at J, with 12 bases between. This CDR3 reads CSAHGSRGYTF. DNA for the CDR3: TGCAGTGCTCACGGGTCAAGAGGCTACACCTTC.